This T cell receptor (beta chain) emerged from a study of shared clonotypes between healthy human individuals. In the naive CD8 group, cells lacked CD45RO and were positively selected for CCR7, so terminally differentiated effector memory CD45RA+ cells were left out. Only in-frame clones appear in the TCRdb table, and some are missing; sequencing was by immunoSEQ multiplex PCR. This sample yields around 2,100,000 clones, of which about 95% are seen a single time; approximately 1.2% belongs to the top ten. The CDR3 has 18 amino acids. Germline CDR1 SGHVS, CDR2 FQNEAQ. V trimming: 0 bases; J trimming: 4 bases; junction bases outside the gene matches: 9.

This sequence originates from a man aged 18 to 30 in good health. Material for sequencing was naive CD8+ T cells sorted from blood. The chain couples TRBV7-8 to TRBJ2-1; 10 positions agree with TRBD2. The CDR3 region is CASSLALAGAIFYNEQFF. In DNA form, the CDR3 reads TGTGCCAGCAGCTTAGCTCTAGCGGGAGCCATTTTTTACAATGAGCAGTTCTTC. Looking up the rest from reference TRBV7-8 and TRBJ2-1 gives the full variable domain: GAGVSQSPRYKVAKRGQDVALRCDPISGHVSLFWYQQALGQGPEFLTYFQNEAQLDKSGLPSDRFFAERPEGSVSTLKIQRTQQEDSAVYLCASSLALAGAIFYNEQFFGPGTRLTVL.